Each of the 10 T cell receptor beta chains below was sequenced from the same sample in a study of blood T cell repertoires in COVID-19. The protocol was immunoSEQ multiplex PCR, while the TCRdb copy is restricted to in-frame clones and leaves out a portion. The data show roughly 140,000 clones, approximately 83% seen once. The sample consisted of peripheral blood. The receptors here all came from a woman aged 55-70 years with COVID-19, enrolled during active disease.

CDR3 nucleotide sequence: TGCGCCAGCAGACAGGGGGCGACTGAAGCTTTCTTT. The encoded protein is CASRQGATEAFF. The chain has TRBV4-1 and TRBJ1-1, with 9 bases identical to TRBD1. The germline V gene has CDR1 MGHRA and CDR2 YSYEKL. J gave up 5 bases and V 6 bases, and 1 base lay outside the gene matches. The CDR3 is 12 residues long.

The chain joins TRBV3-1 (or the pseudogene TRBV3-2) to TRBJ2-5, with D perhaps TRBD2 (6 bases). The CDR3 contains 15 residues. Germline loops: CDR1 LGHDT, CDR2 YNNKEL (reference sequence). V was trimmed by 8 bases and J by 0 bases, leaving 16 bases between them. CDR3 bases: TGTGCCAGCGAAGGGGTCCGGGGGTACCAAGAGACCCAGTACTTC. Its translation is CASEGVRGYQETQYF.

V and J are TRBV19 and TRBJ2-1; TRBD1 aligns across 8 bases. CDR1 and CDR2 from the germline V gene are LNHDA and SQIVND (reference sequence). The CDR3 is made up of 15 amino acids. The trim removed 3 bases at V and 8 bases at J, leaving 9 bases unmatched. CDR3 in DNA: TGTGCCAGTAGTATCGGACAGGGAAGTAGGGATGAGCAGTTCTTC. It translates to CASSIGQGSRDEQFF.

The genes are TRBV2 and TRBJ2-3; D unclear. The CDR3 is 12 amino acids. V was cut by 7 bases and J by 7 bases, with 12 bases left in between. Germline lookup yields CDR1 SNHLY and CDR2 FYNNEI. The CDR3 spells CASTQRLNTQYF. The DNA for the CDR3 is TGTGCCAGCACCCAGCGCCTAAATACGCAGTATTTT.

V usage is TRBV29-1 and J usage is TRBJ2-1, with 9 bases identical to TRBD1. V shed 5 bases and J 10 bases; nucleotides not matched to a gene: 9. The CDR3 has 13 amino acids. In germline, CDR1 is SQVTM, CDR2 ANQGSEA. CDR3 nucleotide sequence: TGCAGCGTTTTGAGACAGGGGGGCCTGGAGCAGTTCTTC. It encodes CSVLRQGGLEQFF.

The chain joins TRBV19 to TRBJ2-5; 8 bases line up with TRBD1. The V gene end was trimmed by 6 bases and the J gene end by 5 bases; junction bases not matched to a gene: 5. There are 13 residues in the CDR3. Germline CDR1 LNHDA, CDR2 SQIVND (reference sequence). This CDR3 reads CASRRTGWETQYF. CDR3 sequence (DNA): TGTGCCAGTAGACGGACAGGGTGGGAGACCCAGTACTTC.

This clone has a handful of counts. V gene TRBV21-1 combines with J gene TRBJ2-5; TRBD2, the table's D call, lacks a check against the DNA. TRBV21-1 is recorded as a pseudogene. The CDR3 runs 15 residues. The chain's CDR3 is CASHGGSGRRKTQYF. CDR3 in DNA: TGTGCCAGCCACGGGGGTTCGGGAAGGCGGAAGACCCAGTACTTC.

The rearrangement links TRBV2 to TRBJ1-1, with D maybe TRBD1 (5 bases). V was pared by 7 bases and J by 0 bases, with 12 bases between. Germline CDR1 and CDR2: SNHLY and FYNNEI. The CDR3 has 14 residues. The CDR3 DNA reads TGTGCCAGCAAACAGGCTCCCATGAACACTGAAGCTTTCTTT. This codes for CASKQAPMNTEAFF.

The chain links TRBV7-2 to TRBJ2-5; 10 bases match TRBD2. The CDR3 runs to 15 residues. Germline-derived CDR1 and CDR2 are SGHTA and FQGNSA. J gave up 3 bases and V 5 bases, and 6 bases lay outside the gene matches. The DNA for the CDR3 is TGTGCCAGCAGCGGCGGACTAGCGGTGAAAGAGACCCAGTACTTC. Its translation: CASSGGLAVKETQYF.

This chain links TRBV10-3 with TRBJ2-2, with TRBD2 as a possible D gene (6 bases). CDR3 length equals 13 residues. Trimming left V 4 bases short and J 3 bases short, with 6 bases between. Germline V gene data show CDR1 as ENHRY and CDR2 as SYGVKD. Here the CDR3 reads CAISGLDTGELFF. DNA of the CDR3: TGTGCCATCAGTGGACTAGACACCGGGGAGCTGTTTTTT.